This T cell receptor (beta chain) was recorded in a study of blood T cell repertoires in COVID-19. Study overall: COVID-19 samples from acute and convalescent phases originated in the United States, Italy and Spain. From T cells, B-cell-depleted T cells, or PBMCs came the material, which was cDNA or gDNA.

The length of the CDR3 is 15 residues. Losses at the gene ends were 2 bases for V and 7 bases for J; bases not matched to a gene: 8. The V gene's germline CDR1 is MNHEY and CDR2 SMNVEV (reference sequence). Per the authors' pipeline: Reference gene primer amplification gave nucleated cell count estimates. Only in-frame clones appear in the TCRdb table, and some are missing; sequencing was by immunoSEQ multiplex PCR. The DNA gave D and trimming, while V, J and clone size come from that table. The data show roughly 200,000 clones, around 82% seen once. This clonotype was sampled from a woman in her seventies with acute or convalescent COVID-19. The chain employs TRBV27 and TRBJ1-5; 7 positions match TRBD1. The sequencing sample was made of peripheral blood. The CDR3 loop reads CASSLHRGTGQPQHF. In DNA, the CDR3 is TGTGCCAGCAGTTTACACAGGGGTACGGGGCAGCCCCAGCATTTT.